These T cell receptor beta chains were read from a single sample in a study of blood T cell repertoires in COVID-19. Only in-frame clones appear in the TCRdb table, and some are missing; sequencing was by immunoSEQ multiplex PCR. Of approximately 250,000 clones listed, over 75% are singletons. The sample comprised peripheral blood. The source of these receptors is a human donor in a cohort sampled during active COVID-19. The CDR3 runs from the conserved cysteine through the conserved F or W. Each record gives: V gene, J gene, clone size, D gene, CDR3 protein. A D gene is named only where the DNA matches it firmly. Where a row states a size, it is once, few, many or the class of an expanded clone; other rows omit it.

v_call: TRBV18
j_call: TRBJ2-2
clone_size: .
d_call: .
cdr3_aa: CASFTATAGELFF

v_call: TRBV5-1
j_call: TRBJ1-1
clone_size: once
d_call: .
cdr3_aa: CASALRVPDTEAFF

v_call: TRBV5-8
j_call: TRBJ1-2
clone_size: .
d_call: .
cdr3_aa: CASRSVNYGYTF

v_call: TRBV6-5
j_call: TRBJ1-5
clone_size: few
d_call: .
cdr3_aa: CASVSAANVEPQHF

v_call: TRBV29-1
j_call: TRBJ2-3
clone_size: .
d_call: TRBD2
cdr3_aa: CSVEEREKSTDTQYF

v_call: TRBV3-1/TRBV3-2
j_call: TRBJ1-3
clone_size: .
d_call: TRBD1
cdr3_aa: CASRPQTGTSGTIYF

v_call: TRBV28
j_call: TRBJ1-6
clone_size: once
d_call: .
cdr3_aa: CASSTSGTRSPLHF

v_call: TRBV3-1/TRBV3-2
j_call: TRBJ1-5
clone_size: .
d_call: .
cdr3_aa: CASSQGHAGNQPQHF

v_call: TRBV10-2
j_call: TRBJ2-7
clone_size: .
d_call: TRBD1
cdr3_aa: CASEDRETYEQYF

v_call: TRBV6-2/TRBV6-3
j_call: TRBJ2-7
clone_size: .
d_call: .
cdr3_aa: CASSYPTNSYEQYF

v_call: TRBV3-1/TRBV3-2
j_call: TRBJ2-7
clone_size: .
d_call: .
cdr3_aa: CASSQQQGPYEQYF

v_call: TRBV11-2
j_call: TRBJ2-7
clone_size: .
d_call: .
cdr3_aa: CASSLSGSYEQYF

v_call: TRBV2
j_call: TRBJ1-1
clone_size: .
d_call: TRBD1
cdr3_aa: CASSPGTGRTEAFF

v_call: TRBV9
j_call: TRBJ1-4
clone_size: .
d_call: TRBD1
cdr3_aa: CASSDGTDEKLFF

v_call: TRBV5-4
j_call: TRBJ2-7
clone_size: few
d_call: TRBD2
cdr3_aa: CASSFPSGSYEQYF

v_call: TRBV11-3
j_call: TRBJ2-7
clone_size: .
d_call: .
cdr3_aa: CASSLESRGEQYF

v_call: TRBV6-5
j_call: TRBJ1-6
clone_size: .
d_call: TRBD1
cdr3_aa: CASSYRDRASPLHF

v_call: TRBV27
j_call: TRBJ2-6
clone_size: .
d_call: .
cdr3_aa: CASSLKLGLGLGAGANVLTF

v_call: TRBV7-2
j_call: TRBJ2-1
clone_size: .
d_call: TRBD2
cdr3_aa: CASRGLAGFTYNEQFF

v_call: TRBV19
j_call: TRBJ1-3
clone_size: .
d_call: .
cdr3_aa: CASSISFSGNTIYF

v_call: TRBV6-5
j_call: TRBJ1-3
clone_size: .
d_call: .
cdr3_aa: CASRPDFSSGNTIYF

v_call: TRBV7-5
j_call: TRBJ2-1
clone_size: .
d_call: .
cdr3_aa: CARSFKWTASSYNEQFF

v_call: TRBV19
j_call: TRBJ2-3
clone_size: .
d_call: .
cdr3_aa: CASSIEGGRTDTQYF

v_call: TRBV10-3
j_call: TRBJ2-1
clone_size: .
d_call: TRBD2
cdr3_aa: CAISPTGTSGTYNEQFF

v_call: TRBV10-3
j_call: TRBJ2-5
clone_size: .
d_call: TRBD2
cdr3_aa: CAISATGTSGGQQETQYF

v_call: TRBV18
j_call: TRBJ2-2
clone_size: .
d_call: .
cdr3_aa: CASSPGQTGELFF

v_call: TRBV5-1
j_call: TRBJ2-5
clone_size: many
d_call: .
cdr3_aa: CASSPGGPGETQYF

v_call: TRBV5-1
j_call: TRBJ2-7
clone_size: .
d_call: TRBD1
cdr3_aa: CASSPGTGNYEQYF

v_call: TRBV21-1
j_call: TRBJ2-3
clone_size: .
d_call: .
cdr3_aa: CASSRSLGTDLSTDTQYF

v_call: TRBV13
j_call: TRBJ2-1
clone_size: .
d_call: TRBD2
cdr3_aa: CASSFLLAVQSSYNEQFF

v_call: TRBV4-3
j_call: TRBJ2-3
clone_size: .
d_call: .
cdr3_aa: CASSLTSGGTDTQYF

v_call: TRBV4-2
j_call: TRBJ1-6
clone_size: .
d_call: .
cdr3_aa: CASSQDRQGGSPLHF

v_call: TRBV7-3
j_call: TRBJ1-4
clone_size: .
d_call: TRBD1
cdr3_aa: CASSLLQLSDRARGEKLFF

v_call: TRBV4-1
j_call: TRBJ1-1
clone_size: few
d_call: .
cdr3_aa: CASSRSTVDTEAFF

v_call: TRBV27
j_call: TRBJ2-7
clone_size: .
d_call: .
cdr3_aa: CASSLLQGTYEQYF

v_call: TRBV5-6
j_call: TRBJ1-1
clone_size: .
d_call: .
cdr3_aa: CASSSSPGFERWAFF

v_call: TRBV3-1/TRBV3-2
j_call: TRBJ1-2
clone_size: once
d_call: .
cdr3_aa: CASSQVGGYGYTF

v_call: TRBV6-2/TRBV6-3
j_call: TRBJ1-6
clone_size: .
d_call: TRBD1
cdr3_aa: CASSYPGTGRSPLHF

v_call: TRBV7-2
j_call: TRBJ2-1
clone_size: few
d_call: .
cdr3_aa: CASNMNSGLEEQFF

v_call: TRBV2
j_call: TRBJ2-2
clone_size: .
d_call: .
cdr3_aa: CASSAGQGNTGELFF

v_call: TRBV15
j_call: TRBJ1-1
clone_size: .
d_call: .
cdr3_aa: CATSRDLGAAEAFF

v_call: TRBV29-1
j_call: TRBJ2-5
clone_size: .
d_call: TRBD1
cdr3_aa: CSVAGQGPETQYF

v_call: TRBV5-5
j_call: TRBJ2-5
clone_size: .
d_call: TRBD1
cdr3_aa: CASSWGQAQETQYF

v_call: TRBV5-1
j_call: TRBJ2-7
clone_size: once
d_call: .
cdr3_aa: CASSVGVWQGPSYEQYF

v_call: TRBV2
j_call: TRBJ2-7
clone_size: .
d_call: .
cdr3_aa: CATRGDSPEQYF

v_call: TRBV27
j_call: TRBJ2-7
clone_size: .
d_call: .
cdr3_aa: CASSPRAKSTTYEQYF

v_call: TRBV3-1/TRBV3-2
j_call: TRBJ2-5
clone_size: once
d_call: TRBD2
cdr3_aa: CASSRTTIPLAGGPLSETQYF

v_call: TRBV18
j_call: TRBJ1-1
clone_size: .
d_call: TRBD1
cdr3_aa: CASSPQVGQGSNTEAFF

v_call: TRBV27
j_call: TRBJ1-4
clone_size: once
d_call: .
cdr3_aa: CASSSRGGLNEKLFF